This entry lists 10 T cell receptor beta chains sequenced from one sample in a study of CD8+ T cells in alopecia areata. As the sequencing template, cDNA was produced by extracting RNA and reverse transcribing it. Here immunoSEQ multiplex PCR was the method, and the copy in TCRdb shows in-frame clones only, minus some. This sample has fewer than 200,000 clones; about 63% occur once, and the top ten carry about 15%. Specimen: CD4+ T cells sorted from blood, collected at week 0. The receptor source for this set is a human donor with alopecia areata.

J is TRBJ1-3 and V is TRBV30; D remains unclear. The CDR3 sequence is 14 residues long. The V end lost 5 bases, the J end lost 0 bases, and 11 bases lay between the germline ends. Looked up from germline, CDR1 is GTSNPN and CDR2 is SVGIG (reference sequence). Here the CDR3 DNA reads TGTGCCTGGGACAAGGCCCTCTCTGGAAACACCATATATTTT. Its translation: CAWDKALSGNTIYF.

This clone was recorded a few times. V gene TRBV7-8 combines with J gene TRBJ2-1; unclear D gene. This CDR3 has 14 residues. Between the trimmed V and J ends, which lost 3 bases and 4 bases, there was a span of 10 bases. In germline, CDR1 is SGHVS, CDR2 FQNEAQ. CDR3 residues: CASSLPTSYNEQFF. The CDR3, as DNA: TGTGCCAGCAGCTTGCCCACCTCTTACAATGAGCAGTTCTTC.

This clone was observed a few times. This same CDR3 is encoded by further DNA sequences in the sample. The V and J genes are TRBV29-1 and TRBJ2-3; possible D gene TRBD2, 6 bases. Trimming removed 6 bases from V and 0 bases from J, with 10 bases in between. The CDR3 is 13 amino acids. CDR1 is SQVTM and CDR2 is ANQGSEA in the germline V gene. CDR3 region: CSVGGRSTDTQYF. The DNA for the CDR3 is TGCAGCGTCGGGGGTCGGAGCACAGATACGCAGTATTTT.

This clone has a handful of counts. The chain links TRBV23-1 to TRBJ1-2, with a tentative D call TRBD1 (5 bases). TRBV23-1 is classed as an ORF, of uncertain function. V lost 0 bases and J 8 bases, leaving 19 bases between the germline ends. The CDR3 covers 16 residues. This CDR3 reads CASSQSEAPRVGGYTF. The CDR3 nucleotides read TGCGCCAGCAGTCAATCGGAAGCTCCCAGGGTGGGCGGCTACACCTTC.

In its sample, this clone was seen a few times. The rearrangement links TRBV7-9 to TRBJ1-2; D unresolved. V lost 5 bases to trimming and J lost 4 bases, with 11 bases between them. The CDR3 has 13 amino acids. CDR1 is SEHNR, CDR2 FQNEAQ, per germline (reference sequence). This CDR3 is CASSLDGIYGYTF. Written as DNA, the CDR3 is TGTGCCAGCAGCCTCGACGGAATCTATGGCTACACCTTC.

This clone has only a few counts. J is TRBJ1-2 and V is TRBV7-2; a possible D gene is TRBD1 (5 bases). Germline V CDR1 and CDR2: SGHTA, FQGNSA. The CDR3 spans 13 residues. Trimming cost V 4 bases and J 3 bases, with 9 bases left between them. The CDR3: CASSSGRHYGYTF. Written as DNA, the CDR3 is TGTGCCAGCAGCTCGGGACGGCACTATGGCTACACCTTC.

Only a few counts were recorded for this clone. This chain uses TRBV20-1 with TRBJ1-2, with D possibly matching TRBD1 (5 bases). Germline V CDR1 and CDR2: DFQATT, SNEGSKA (reference sequence). V was pared by 1 base and J by 7 bases, with 7 bases between. This CDR3 is built from 11 residues. CDR3 protein: CSARGDSGYTF. CDR3 bases: TGCAGTGCTAGAGGGGACTCTGGCTACACCTTC.

The chain couples TRBV7-2 to TRBJ2-2; tentatively, D is TRBD2 (5 bases). The CDR3 runs 14 residues. Germline assignment: CDR1 SGHTA and CDR2 FQGNSA. Trimming took 8 bases from V and 4 from J, leaving 14 bases between them. The CDR3 DNA sequence: TGTGCCAGCCTCAAGCGGAGGAGCACCGGGGAGCTGTTTTTT. Encoded protein: CASLKRRSTGELFF.

This clone appeared a few times. The sample has other DNA sequences that encode this CDR3 too. The rearrangement uses TRBV15 and TRBJ2-5, with 8 bases aligning to TRBD2. The trim removed 3 bases at V and 4 bases at J, leaving 4 bases unmatched. Germline CDR1 and CDR2: LNHNV and YYDKDF (reference sequence). The CDR3 loop spans 14 amino acids. CDR3 sequence (DNA): TGTGCCACCAGCAGTCGGGGGGGAGGAGAGACCCAGTACTTC. Translation gives CATSSRGGGETQYF.

This clone has more than one count but fewer than ten. This CDR3 is CASSASTGTYGYTF. DNA for the CDR3: TGTGCCAGCAGCGCCTCGACAGGGACCTATGGCTACACCTTC. This chain connects TRBV9 to TRBJ1-2, with 7 bases that match TRBD1. Per the germline V gene, CDR1 is SGDLS and CDR2 is YYNGEE. J was trimmed by 4 bases and V by 3 bases; bases with no gene match: 6. CDR3 length: 14 residues.